The next 7 T cell receptor beta chains were all read from a single sample in a study of blood T cells in healthy people across ages. It was with a sample-barcoded 5' primer and a J-beta primer mix that a second PCR of roughly 7 to 11 cycles was run. One entry per CDR3 protein, called by TCRdb with MiXCR from the 5' RACE reads. There are 800,000 or so distinct CDR3 sequences in the sample; 35% to 50% occur only once, and about a sixth lies in the top ten. The specimen sequenced was blood. The receptors were sampled from a man older than 75 in good health.

The chain recombines TRBV2 with TRBJ2-3, with 8 bases matching TRBD2. Germline CDR1 SNHLY, CDR2 FYNNEI. After removal of 7 bases from V and 1 base from J, the junction contained 10 bases not matched to a gene. CDR3 length: 16 residues. CDR3 sequence (DNA): TGTGCCAGCACTCAGGGCGGGGGGCGCGGCACAGATACGCAGTATTTT. Protein: CASTQGGGRGTDTQYF.

This rearrangement joins TRBV4-3 to TRBJ2-3; no definite D call. Germline V gene data show CDR1 as LGHNA and CDR2 as YSLEER. Trimming took 4 bases from V and 4 from J, leaving 18 bases between them. CDR3 length equals 16 residues. The CDR3 DNA sequence: TGCGCCAGCAGCCGAGGAGCGTACCCGACGGCAGATACGCAGTATTTT. Amino acids: CASSRGAYPTADTQYF.

The chain has TRBV7-7 and TRBJ2-5; 7 bases match TRBD2. The J segment lost 5 bases and the V segment lost 1 base, leaving 7 bases of the junction unmatched. The CDR3 has 15 residues. CDR1 and CDR2 from the germline V gene are SSHAT and FNYEAQ (reference sequence). The CDR3 region is CASSLVGGPSETQYF. The CDR3 coding sequence is TGTGCCAGCAGCTTAGTGGGAGGGCCCTCGGAGACCCAGTACTTC.

This clonotype was observed a few times. V usage is TRBV24-1 and J usage is TRBJ2-3; maybe TRBD1 (6 bases). The ends were cut back, 4 bases at V and 1 base at J, with 14 bases in the middle. The CDR3 has 16 residues. Germline CDR1 reads KGHDR; CDR2 reads SFDVKD. In DNA, the CDR3 is TGTGCCACCAGTGACCCAACAGGGTCGGGCACAGATACGCAGTATTTT. Translated: CATSDPTGSGTDTQYF.

The gene calls are TRBV25-1 and TRBJ2-7; possibly TRBD2 for D (5 bases). With 11 bases removed from V and 2 bases from J, the gap between germline ends came to 13 bases. The germline V gene encodes CDR1 MGHDK and CDR2 SYGVNS. The CDR3 contains 12 residues. CDR3 in DNA: TGTGCCGGGAGTAGGCGGACCTACGAGCAGTACTTC. It is translated as CAGSRRTYEQYF.

V usage is TRBV28 and J usage is TRBJ1-2; unclear D gene. Germline V CDR1 and CDR2: MDHEN, SYDVKM. Trimming pared 6 bases from V and 2 bases from J, leaving 19 bases between. This CDR3 is 16 amino acids long. The CDR3 nucleotides read TGTGCCAGCAGATTAGCGAGCAGAAACCAAAACTATGGCTACACCTTC. Translated: CASRLASRNQNYGYTF.

The chain employs TRBV9 and TRBJ1-1, with 7 bases matching TRBD1. CDR3 size: 14 residues. Germline CDR1 is SGDLS and CDR2 is YYNGEE. J was trimmed by 5 bases and V by 3 bases; bases with no gene match: 7. The CDR3 DNA is TGTGCCAGCAGCGCTAGACAGGGAAAGACTGAAGCTTTCTTT. Amino acid sequence: CASSARQGKTEAFF.